The clone carrying this T cell receptor (beta chain) was found a few times. The antigen is undetermined. These data are taken from a study of beta chain features in type 1 diabetes. Germline CDR1 reads LNHDA; CDR2 reads SQIVND (reference sequence). This CDR3 is 15 amino acids long. V lost 7 bases, J lost 2 bases, and 9 bases stayed unmatched. Sequencing targeted expressed TCRB transcripts, as all isolated RNA had been reverse transcribed. Assay used: immunoSEQ multiplex PCR; TCRdb lists only in-frame clones, some missing. The table records 400,000 to 500,000 clones, over 11% of them present only once. Whole-study findings and limits: These data did not resolve whether HLA type affects TCRB rearrangement.

The genes are TRBV19 and TRBJ2-3; 7 nucleotides align to TRBD2. This sequence originates from a man aged 25 to 45 in good health. The sample was naive CD4+ T cells from blood. The CDR3, as DNA: TGTGCCAGTACCGCAAAGGGACTACCCACAGATACGCAGTATTTT. Protein product: CASTAKGLPTDTQYF.